The sequence of this T cell receptor (beta chain) was determined in a study of cytomegalovirus exposure and HLA in healthy donors. Study-wide results and limits: According to a later analysis, most TCR beta chains associated with CMV appeared HLA-restricted. A list of approximately 150 TCR beta chains associated with cytomegalovirus was given. Equally common other TCR beta chains were less clonally expanded than HLA-associated ones, a later analysis found.

About this clone: What it recognizes is unknown.

The study ran its PCR with 60 Vbeta and 13 Jbeta primers. The protocol was immunoSEQ multiplex PCR, while the TCRdb copy is restricted to in-frame clones and leaves out a portion. The table has about 140,000 clones, roughly 80% seen once; the top ten hold approximately 15%. This sequence originates from a middle-aged woman in good health and CMV-seronegative. Sequenced: PBMCs.

Here the CDR3 DNA reads TGCGCCAGCAGCTCAGGGACACCGTACCAAGAGACCCAGTACTTC. Amino acids: CASSSGTPYQETQYF. The chain links TRBV5-1 to TRBJ2-5, with D perhaps matching TRBD1 (6 bases). V was trimmed by 3 bases and J by 0 bases, leaving 12 bases between them. Germline loops: CDR1 SGHRS, CDR2 YFSETQ. The CDR3 runs 15 residues.